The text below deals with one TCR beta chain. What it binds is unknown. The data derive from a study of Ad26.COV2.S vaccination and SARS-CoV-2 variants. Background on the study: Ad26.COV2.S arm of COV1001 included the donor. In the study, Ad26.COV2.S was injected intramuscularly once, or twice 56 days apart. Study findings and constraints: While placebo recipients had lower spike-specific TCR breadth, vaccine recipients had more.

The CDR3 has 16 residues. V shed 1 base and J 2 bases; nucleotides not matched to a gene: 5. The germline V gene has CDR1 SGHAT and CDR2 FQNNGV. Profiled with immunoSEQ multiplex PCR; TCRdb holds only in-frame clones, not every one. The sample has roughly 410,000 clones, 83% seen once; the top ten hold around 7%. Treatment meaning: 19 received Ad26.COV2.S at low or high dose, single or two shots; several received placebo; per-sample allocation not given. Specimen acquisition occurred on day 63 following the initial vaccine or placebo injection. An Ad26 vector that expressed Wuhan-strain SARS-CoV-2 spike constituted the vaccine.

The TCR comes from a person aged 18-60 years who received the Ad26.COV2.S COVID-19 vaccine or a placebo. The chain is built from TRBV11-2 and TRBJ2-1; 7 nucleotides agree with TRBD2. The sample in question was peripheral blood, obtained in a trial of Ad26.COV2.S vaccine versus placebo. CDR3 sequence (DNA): TGTGCCAGCAGCTTAGCCCCCGGGACTACCTACAATGAGCAGTTCTTC. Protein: CASSLAPGTTYNEQFF. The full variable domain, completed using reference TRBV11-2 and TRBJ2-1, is EAGVAQSPRYKIIEKRQSVAFWCNPISGHATLYWYQQILGQGPKLLIQFQNNGVVDDSQLPKDRFSAERLKGVDSTLKIQPAKLEDSAVYLCASSLAPGTTYNEQFFGPGTRLTVL.